Presented here are 5 T cell receptor beta chains from one specimen sequenced in a study of CD8 T cells in Susac syndrome. Random hexamers served to reverse transcribe roughly 0.45 to 1 ug RNA. TCRdb reprocessed the immunoSEQ multiplex PCR reads via MiXCR and lists one record per CDR3 protein. The table records around 270,000 distinct CDR3 sequences, 70% to 90% of them present only once. The specimen was CD8+ T cells from PBMCs. These receptors were taken from a human donor with multiple sclerosis.

This sequence joins TRBV5-8 and TRBJ2-7, with D possibly matching TRBD1 (6 bases). The CDR3 spans 17 residues. Trimming shortened V by 4 bases and J by 2 bases, and 22 bases separated the two germline ends. The germline V gene encodes CDR1 SGHTS and CDR2 YDEGEE. CDR3 nucleotide sequence: TGTGCCAGCAGCATAGGATTGCCCAACAGGGCCCCCTACGAGCAGTACTTC. Amino acids: CASSIGLPNRAPYEQYF.

This clonotype was seen once. This chain uses TRBV28 with TRBJ2-3; TRBD2 matches at 9 bases. This CDR3 is 16 amino acids long. Germline trimming cut 1 base from V and 2 bases from J; bases unmatched to any gene: 4. Germline V gene data show CDR1 as MDHEN and CDR2 as SYDVKM. CDR3 loop: CASSLLAGGLTDTQYF. CDR3 nucleotide sequence: TGTGCCAGCAGTTTATTGGCGGGAGGGCTCACAGATACGCAGTATTTT. Combining the CDR3 with reference TRBV28 and TRBJ2-3 gives the whole variable domain DVKVTQSSRYLVKRTGEKVFLECVQDMDHENMFWYRQDPGLGLRLIYFSYDVKMKEKGDIPEGYSVSREKKERFSLILESASTNQTSMYLCASSLLAGGLTDTQYFGPGTRLTVL.

The chain combines TRBV30 with TRBJ1-1; weak D call: TRBD1 (6 bases). The CDR3 has 14 amino acids. Trimming took off 3 bases at V and 5 bases at J, with 16 bases between the two ends. In germline, CDR1 is GTSNPN, CDR2 SVGIG (reference sequence). As DNA, the CDR3 is TGTGCCTGGAGGGAAAAGGGGGGACGAACTGAAGCTTTCTTT. Its translation: CAWREKGGRTEAFF.

The chain has TRBV4-3 and TRBJ2-7, with TRBD1 as a possible D gene (6 bases). The CDR3 is 13 amino acids. The ends were cut back, 4 bases at V and 3 bases at J, with 10 bases in the middle. Germline CDR1 and CDR2: LGHNA and YSLEER. CDR3 loop: CASSRATGYEQYF. As DNA, the CDR3 is TGCGCCAGCAGCCGAGCGACAGGCTACGAGCAGTACTTC.

This clonotype was observed a single time. The rearrangement uses TRBV28 and TRBJ2-7, with D hard to call. CDR1 is MDHEN, CDR2 SYDVKM, per germline. This CDR3 has 15 residues. Trimming cost V 1 base and J 7 bases, with 17 bases left between them. CDR3: CASSLLWPRPGEQYF. CDR3 nucleotide sequence: TGTGCCAGCAGTTTATTGTGGCCGCGACCAGGAGAGCAGTACTTC.